The 24 T cell receptor beta chains below come from one sample, sequenced in a study of beta chain features in type 1 diabetes. Expressed TCRB transcripts were sequenced because the entire RNA isolate underwent reverse transcription. Repertoires were generated with immunoSEQ multiplex PCR, while TCRdb's copy carries only in-frame clones and drops some. The table shows about 360,000 clones, with roughly 12% occurring only once. The sample consisted of naive CD4+ T cells from blood. The receptors stem from a man between 18 and 29 years old in good health.

This clone turned up a few times. V usage is TRBV7-2 and J usage is TRBJ2-5, with a possible D match to TRBD2 (5 bases). Per the germline V gene, CDR1 is SGHTA and CDR2 is FQGNSA. V was clipped by 5 bases and J by 2 bases, with 12 bases between them. The CDR3 extends over 14 amino acids. In DNA form, the CDR3 reads TGTGCCAGCAGCCCCGGCTTAGCGCAAGAGACCCAGTACTTC. Translating gives CASSPGLAQETQYF.

J is TRBJ2-7 and V is TRBV7-9; D perhaps matches TRBD1 (6 bases). Trimming pared 5 bases from V and 2 bases from J, leaving 13 bases between. Germline-derived CDR1 and CDR2 are SEHNR and FQNEAQ (reference sequence). The CDR3 contains 14 residues. The CDR3 sequence is CASSPPRDTYEQYF. DNA of the CDR3: TGTGCCAGCAGCCCCCCCCGGGACACCTACGAGCAGTACTTC.

The V gene is TRBV18, the J gene TRBJ2-5; 13 bases map to TRBD2. This CDR3 is built from 16 residues. V was pared by 3 bases and J by 4 bases, with 5 bases of the junction left unmatched. Per the germline V gene, CDR1 is KGHSH and CDR2 is LQKENI. The CDR3 loop is CASSPRTSGGPETQYF. In DNA form, the CDR3 reads TGTGCCAGCTCACCGAGGACTAGCGGGGGCCCAGAGACCCAGTACTTC.

The chain uses TRBV28 and TRBJ1-6; D remains unclear. Germline V gene data show CDR1 as MDHEN and CDR2 as SYDVKM. The length of the CDR3 is 13 residues. Between the trimmed V and J ends, which lost 8 bases and 12 bases, there was a span of 17 bases. The CDR3 region is CASLEGMRRPLHF. Here the CDR3 DNA reads TGTGCCAGCCTCGAGGGTATGCGAAGACCCCTCCACTTT.

The chain couples TRBV7-2 to TRBJ2-5; no reliable D call. V lost 0 bases and J lost 7, with 12 bases in between. Germline CDR1 SGHTA, CDR2 FQGNSA. The CDR3 is 14 amino acids. CDR3 loop: CASSLAVGSGTQYF. The CDR3 nucleotides are TGTGCCAGCAGCTTAGCGGTCGGTTCAGGGACCCAGTACTTC.

The chain has TRBV28 and TRBJ1-2; no clear D gene. The V gene lost 7 bases and the J gene lost 1 base, with 10 bases spanning the gap. Germline assignment: CDR1 MDHEN and CDR2 SYDVKM. CDR3 length: 13 residues. CDR3 bases: TGTGCCAGCATACCCAACTTTAACTATGGCTACACCTTC. This sequence encodes CASIPNFNYGYTF.

The chain couples TRBV28 to TRBJ2-7; 9 nucleotides line up with TRBD2. The CDR3 has 15 amino acids. Germline V gene lookup returns CDR1 MDHEN and CDR2 SYDVKM. V lost 5 bases, J lost 3 bases, and 8 bases stayed unmatched. The CDR3, as DNA: TGTGCCAGCAGTCCCGGGGGGACTAGCAGCTACGAGCAGTACTTC. Amino acid sequence: CASSPGGTSSYEQYF.

This clone has only a few counts. The chain employs TRBV11-1 and TRBJ1-1; weak D call: TRBD1 (6 bases). The V end lost 1 base, the J end lost 6 bases, and 15 bases lay between the germline ends. The CDR3 loop spans 15 amino acids. Germline-derived CDR1 and CDR2 are SGHAT and FQDESV (reference sequence). The CDR3 sequence is CASSLVYGTPAEAFF. In nucleotides, the CDR3 is TGTGCCAGCAGCTTAGTCTACGGGACACCGGCTGAAGCTTTCTTT.

There are a few counts of this clone. The rearrangement uses TRBV29-1 and TRBJ1-1; the match to TRBD1 covers 10 bases. V was pared by 4 bases and J by 10 bases, with 0 bases of the junction left unmatched. Germline values: CDR1 SQVTM, CDR2 ANQGSEA. This CDR3 contains 10 residues. The DNA for the CDR3 is TGCAGCGTTGGGGACAGGGGAGCTTTCTTT. Protein sequence: CSVGDRGAFF.

This clone turned up a few times. The rearrangement joins TRBV28 to TRBJ2-1; D is uncertain. The CDR3 runs to 15 residues. The germline V gene encodes CDR1 MDHEN and CDR2 SYDVKM. Trimming shortened V by 5 bases and J by 6 bases, and 17 bases separated the two germline ends. Written as DNA, the CDR3 is TGTGCCAGCAGTACACACCGCGCGGCAGTCAATGAGCAGTTCTTC. Translated, it gives CASSTHRAAVNEQFF.

This clone was observed a few times. The V and J genes are TRBV18 and TRBJ2-7, with D perhaps matching TRBD1 (5 bases). The CDR3 length is 16 residues. Trimming removed 1 base from V and 1 base from J, with 14 bases in between. CDR1 is KGHSH and CDR2 is LQKENI in the germline V gene. CDR3 region: CASSPLGSDTSYEQYF. The CDR3 coding sequence is TGTGCCAGCTCACCACTGGGGTCGGACACTTCCTACGAGCAGTACTTC.

The chain uses TRBV9 and TRBJ2-2; 8 bases are a match to TRBD2. This CDR3 spans 16 amino acids. V lost 1 base and J lost 1; bases outside the gene matches: 3. Germline V gene data show CDR1 as SGDLS and CDR2 as YYNGEE. The CDR3 bases are TGTGCCAGCAGCGTAACAAGCGGGGGGAACACCGGGGAGCTGTTTTTT. It codes for CASSVTSGGNTGELFF.

This clone was seen more than once but under ten times. This chain uses TRBV19 with TRBJ2-7; TRBD1 is a possible D gene (5 bases). The germline CDR1 and CDR2 sequences are LNHDA and SQIVND (reference sequence). Between the trimmed V and J ends, which lost 6 bases and 2 bases, there was a span of 14 bases. This CDR3 spans 14 amino acids. CDR3 residues: CASRARGRTYEQYF. The CDR3, as DNA: TGTGCCAGTAGAGCAAGGGGAAGAACCTACGAGCAGTACTTC.

The chain joins TRBV10-3 to TRBJ2-5; 8 nucleotides match TRBD1. From germline, CDR1 is ENHRY and CDR2 SYGVKD. With V trimmed by 2 bases and J by 5 bases, 1 base remained unmatched. This CDR3 spans 13 amino acids. In nucleotides, the CDR3 is TGTGCCATCAGTGAGGACAGGGGTGAGACCCAGTACTTC. Protein: CAISEDRGETQYF.

This clone occurred a few times. The chain carries TRBV11-3 and TRBJ2-2; D may be TRBD1 (5 bases). CDR1 is SGHNT and CDR2 is YENEEA in the germline V gene. The CDR3 sequence is 13 residues long. V was trimmed by 5 bases and J by 6 bases, leaving 10 bases between them. The chain's CDR3 is CASSQGGAGELFF. The CDR3 DNA sequence: TGTGCCAGCAGCCAGGGTGGGGCCGGGGAGCTGTTTTTT.

Worth noting for this clone: The sample has other DNA sequences that encode this CDR3 too. J is TRBJ2-1 and V is TRBV11-2, with D unclear. Germline lookup yields CDR1 SGHAT and CDR2 FQNNGV. The CDR3 runs 14 residues. Trimming took off 2 bases at V and 3 bases at J, with 8 bases between the two ends. Written as DNA, the CDR3 is TGTGCCAGCAGCTTAATGGCTAGCTACAATGAGCAGTTCTTC. Translated, it gives CASSLMASYNEQFF. The whole variable domain, filled in from reference TRBV11-2 and TRBJ2-1, reads EAGVAQSPRYKIIEKRQSVAFWCNPISGHATLYWYQQILGQGPKLLIQFQNNGVVDDSQLPKDRFSAERLKGVDSTLKIQPAKLEDSAVYLCASSLMASYNEQFFGPGTRLTVL.

The gene calls are TRBV30 and TRBJ2-5; TRBD2 might be the D (5 bases). With 0 bases removed from V and 5 bases from J, the gap between germline ends came to 16 bases. The CDR3 is 15 residues long. Germline-derived CDR1 and CDR2 are GTSNPN and SVGIG (reference sequence). CDR3 coding DNA: TGTGCCTGGAGTGTACGCGGTAGCCCGGGGGAGACCCAGTACTTC. It translates to CAWSVRGSPGETQYF. The full variable domain, its missing parts supplied by reference TRBV30 and TRBJ2-5, is SQTIHQWPATLVQPVGSPLSLECTVEGTSNPNLYWYRQAAGRGLQLLFYSVGIGQISSEVPQNLSASRPQDRQFILSSKKLLLSDSGFYLCAWSVRGSPGETQYFGPGTRLLVL.

CDR3 in DNA: TGTGCCAGCAGCTTGCTAGGTTTGAACACTGAAGCTTTCTTT. Its protein product is CASSLLGLNTEAFF. The chain is built from TRBV5-6 and TRBJ1-1, with D uncertain. The CDR3 loop spans 14 amino acids. V lost 1 base and J 0 bases, leaving 7 bases between the germline ends. CDR1 SGHDT and CDR2 YYEEEE come from the germline V gene. The variable domain in full, with the rest retrieved from reference TRBV5-6 and TRBJ1-1, is DAGVTQSPTHLIKTRGQQVTLRCSPKSGHDTVSWYQQALGQGPQFIFQYYEEEERQRGNFPDRFSGHQFPNYSSELNVNALLLGDSALYLCASSLLGLNTEAFFGQGTRLTVV.

V usage is TRBV6-6 and J usage is TRBJ1-6; D not resolved. In germline, CDR1 is MNHNY, CDR2 SVGAGI (reference sequence). V was cut by 4 bases and J by 7 bases, with 17 bases left in between. The CDR3 loop spans 16 amino acids. CDR3 loop: CASSSLPPGVNSPLHF. The CDR3 coding sequence is TGTGCCAGCAGTTCCCTGCCCCCGGGAGTCAATTCACCCCTCCACTTT.

The chain recombines TRBV5-6 with TRBJ2-7; a weak D match, TRBD2 (5 bases). CDR3 length equals 14 residues. The germline gives CDR1 SGHDT, CDR2 YYEEEE. Trimming removed 4 bases at V and 0 bases at J, with 11 bases between. CDR3 amino acids: CASSGLAGSYEQYF. The DNA of the CDR3 is TGTGCCAGCAGCGGATTGGCGGGCTCCTACGAGCAGTACTTC.

This clone has a handful of counts. DNA for the CDR3: TGTGCCAGCAGCCAAGAACGCAGGGTCCCGGCTGGGGAGACCCAGTACTTC. Residues: CASSQERRVPAGETQYF. V usage is TRBV4-2 and J usage is TRBJ2-5; possible D gene TRBD1, 5 bases. The CDR3 covers 17 residues. With 0 bases removed from V and 5 bases from J, the gap between germline ends came to 19 bases. The germline V gene has CDR1 LGHNA and CDR2 YNFKEQ.

This clone was counted between two and nine times. The rearrangement links TRBV7-2 to TRBJ1-2, with D possibly TRBD1 on 6 matching bases. The V end lost 7 bases, the J end lost 8 bases, and 17 bases lay between the germline ends. Per germline, CDR1 SGHTA and CDR2 FQGNSA. This CDR3 spans 13 amino acids. For the CDR3, the DNA is TGTGCCAGCACTCAGTCCACAGGGTTCGGCTACACCTTC. It translates to CASTQSTGFGYTF.

This sequence joins TRBV15 and TRBJ1-2; TRBD1 matches 10 bases. CDR1 is LNHNV, CDR2 YYDKDF, per germline (reference sequence). The CDR3 spans 15 residues. J was trimmed by 3 bases and V by 1 base; bases with no gene match: 2. CDR3 region: CATSRAGTGDYGYTF. CDR3 bases: TGTGCCACCAGCAGAGCAGGGACAGGGGACTATGGCTACACCTTC.

V gene TRBV27 combines with J gene TRBJ1-1, with a weak D call TRBD1 (6 bases). This CDR3 is built from 15 residues. V lost 3 bases, J lost 3 bases, and 14 bases lay in between. Germline values: CDR1 MNHEY, CDR2 SMNVEV (reference sequence). In DNA, the CDR3 is TGTGCCAGCAGTTTGACAGGAGTACGGTACACTGAAGCTTTCTTT. Encoded protein: CASSLTGVRYTEAFF.